Listed here are 22 T cell receptor beta chains from one sample, sequenced in a study of blood T cell repertoires in COVID-19. The repertoire was sequenced with immunoSEQ multiplex PCR; TCRdb's copy has only in-frame clones and lacks some. The sample yields 100,000 to 150,000 clones, roughly 90% seen once. The sample comprised peripheral blood. These receptor sequences come from a man between 65 and 79 years old with active COVID-19.

The chain couples TRBV18 to TRBJ1-5, with D unclear. The CDR3 is made up of 13 amino acids. Germline assignment: CDR1 KGHSH and CDR2 LQKENI. The V gene lost 5 bases and the J gene lost 3 bases, with 8 bases spanning the gap. The CDR3 nucleotides read TGTGCCAGCTCAGCGGCGCCCAATCAGCCCCAGCATTTT. This sequence encodes CASSAAPNQPQHF.

This CDR3 is CASSLRGGKGAGELFF. CDR3 in DNA: TGCGCCAGCAGCTTGCGAGGAGGGAAGGGAGCCGGGGAGCTGTTTTTT. This chain connects TRBV5-1 to TRBJ2-2, with D maybe TRBD2 (6 bases). Trimming cost V 1 base and J 6 bases, with 16 bases left between them. The CDR3 has 16 residues. In germline, CDR1 is SGHRS, CDR2 YFSETQ.

The V call is TRBV7-2, the J call TRBJ2-3; maybe TRBD1 (5 bases). This CDR3 has 13 amino acids. Looked up from germline, CDR1 is SGHTA and CDR2 is FQGNSA. The V and J ends lost 9 bases and 4 bases respectively, with 14 bases between them. CDR3 bases: TGTGCCAGAGGGCAGGGTGGCCCAGATACGCAGTATTTT. It specifies CARGQGGPDTQYF.

The chain's CDR3 is CASGRSGQSNEKLFF. The CDR3 coding sequence is TGTGCCAGCGGCCGGTCGGGACAGTCGAATGAAAAACTGTTTTTT. The rearrangement joins TRBV27 to TRBJ1-4; TRBD1 matches 7 bases. CDR1 MNHEY and CDR2 SMNVEV come from the germline V gene (reference sequence). CDR3 length equals 15 residues. The V gene end was trimmed by 8 bases and the J gene end by 5 bases; junction bases not matched to a gene: 11. The complete variable domain, with remaining parts taken from reference TRBV27 and TRBJ1-4, reads EAQVTQNPRYLITVTGKKLTVTCSQNMNHEYMSWYRQDPGLGLRQIYYSMNVEVTDKGDVPEGYKVSRKEKRNFPLILESPSPNQTSLYFCASGRSGQSNEKLFFGSGTQLSVL.

The chain uses TRBV27 and TRBJ2-5; 10 nucleotides align to TRBD2. CDR1 and CDR2 (germline): MNHEY, SMNVEV (reference sequence). With V trimmed by 4 bases and J by 4 bases, 9 bases remained unmatched. This CDR3 spans 16 amino acids. The DNA for the CDR3 is TGTGCCAGCAGTTGGGAAAGCGGGAGGGCCCGAGAGACCCAGTACTTC. Its protein product is CASSWESGRARETQYF.

As DNA, the CDR3 is TGTGCCAGCAGTGTTGGGGCGAGTGAAAAACTGTTTTTT. This sequence encodes CASSVGASEKLFF. The chain uses TRBV2 and TRBJ1-4; perhaps TRBD1 as D (5 bases). The V gene lost 4 bases and the J gene lost 7 bases, with 10 bases spanning the gap. Germline V gene sequence: CDR1 SNHLY, CDR2 FYNNEI. The CDR3 is made up of 13 amino acids. Full variable domain (outside the CDR3, taken from reference TRBV2 and TRBJ1-4): EPEVTQTPSHQVTQMGQEVILRCVPISNHLYFYWYRQILGQKVEFLVSFYNNEISEKSEIFDDQFSVERPDGSNFTLKIRSTKLEDSAMYFCASSVGASEKLFFGSGTQLSVL.

V is TRBV12-3 or TRBV12-4 and J is TRBJ1-1, with D hard to call. Trimming removed 6 bases from V and 1 base from J, with 9 bases in between. The CDR3 sequence is 13 residues long. The CDR3 DNA reads as TGTGCCAGCAGCTACGAACCGAACACTGAAGCTTTCTTT. Residues: CASSYEPNTEAFF.

The rearrangement links TRBV7-2 to TRBJ2-1; 9 bases line up with TRBD2. The junction had 12 bases not matched to a gene; V was cut back by 5 bases and J by 4 bases. Per the germline V gene, CDR1 is SGHTA and CDR2 is FQGNSA. The CDR3 loop spans 17 amino acids. The DNA of the CDR3 is TGTGCCAGCAGCCCCGACGGCGGGAGGGCCGCATACAATGAGCAGTTCTTC. The encoded protein is CASSPDGGRAAYNEQFF.

The V call is TRBV5-4, the J call TRBJ1-3, with D possibly matching TRBD1 (6 bases). Trimming cost V 4 bases and J 0 bases, with 14 bases left between them. The CDR3 length is 16 residues. Germline values: CDR1 SGHNT, CDR2 YYREEE (reference sequence). For the CDR3, the DNA is TGTGCCAGCAGCCCTAGGGGGGGGATCTCTGGAAACACCATATATTTT. The encoded protein is CASSPRGGISGNTIYF. Based on the CDR3 plus reference TRBV5-4 and TRBJ1-3, the full variable domain is ETGVTQSPTHLIKTRGQQVTLRCSSQSGHNTVSWYQQALGQGPQFIFQYYREEENGRGNFPPRFSGLQFPNYSSELNVNALELDDSALYLCASSPRGGISGNTIYFGEGSWLTVV.

The chain employs TRBV15 and TRBJ1-1; possibly TRBD1 for D (6 bases). The CDR3 is 16 amino acids. Germline V gene sequence: CDR1 LNHNV, CDR2 YYDKDF (reference sequence). Deletions cut 3 bases from V and 3 bases from J, with 17 bases between. CDR3 region: CATSRAQGVLDTEAFF. The CDR3 DNA reads TGTGCCACCAGCAGGGCACAGGGAGTACTTGACACTGAAGCTTTCTTT.

The rearrangement links TRBV19 to TRBJ2-2; 10 bases line up with TRBD1. V shed 1 base and J 5 bases; nucleotides not matched to a gene: 1. The CDR3 is 15 amino acids. Germline lookup yields CDR1 LNHDA and CDR2 SQIVND (reference sequence). The CDR3 sequence is CASSIGTGGTGELFF. The CDR3 bases are TGTGCCAGTAGTATAGGGACAGGGGGTACCGGGGAGCTGTTTTTT.

The J gene is TRBJ1-4, the V gene TRBV19, with D possibly matching TRBD1 (5 bases). The germline CDR1 and CDR2 sequences are LNHDA and SQIVND (reference sequence). Deletions cut 3 bases from V and 6 bases from J, with 8 bases between. This CDR3 has 13 amino acids. CDR3 in amino acids: CASSMDKDEKLFF. Here the CDR3 DNA reads TGTGCCAGTAGTATGGACAAGGATGAAAAACTGTTTTTT.

The chain carries TRBV5-4 and TRBJ2-7, with a weak D call TRBD2 (6 bases). Trimming took off 0 bases at V and 4 bases at J, with 17 bases between the two ends. CDR1 and CDR2 (germline): SGHNT, YYREEE (reference sequence). CDR3 length: 16 amino acids. CDR3 bases: TGTGCCAGCAGCTTGGGGGGGACTCATCATCCATACGAGCAGTACTTC. The encoded protein is CASSLGGTHHPYEQYF.

The CDR3 DNA follows: TGTGCCAGTAGTCCCCCCGGAACAGGGAACTACGAGCAGTACTTC. The encoded protein is CASSPPGTGNYEQYF. V gene TRBV19 combines with J gene TRBJ2-7; possible D gene TRBD1, 6 bases. This CDR3 comprises 15 residues. The germline V gene encodes CDR1 LNHDA and CDR2 SQIVND (reference sequence). V was pared by 5 bases and J by 3 bases, with 17 bases between.

The CDR3 protein is CASSSLVGTGAEAFF. DNA for the CDR3: TGTGCCAGCAGCTCACTAGTTGGGACAGGGGCTGAAGCTTTCTTT. This chain links TRBV7-9 with TRBJ1-1, with TRBD1 matching over 10 bases. Per the germline V gene, CDR1 is SEHNR and CDR2 is FQNEAQ (reference sequence). The J segment lost 6 bases and the V segment lost 4 bases, leaving 8 bases of the junction unmatched. The CDR3 is 15 amino acids.

V and J are TRBV9 and TRBJ1-2; D may be TRBD1 (6 bases). The CDR3 runs 14 residues. The V and J ends lost 4 bases and 2 bases respectively, with 12 bases between them. Germline CDR1 SGDLS, CDR2 YYNGEE. The CDR3 is CASSPQQGNYGYTF. DNA of the CDR3: TGTGCCAGCAGCCCCCAACAGGGAAACTATGGCTACACCTTC.

V and J are TRBV5-4 and TRBJ2-7; 7 bases agree with TRBD2. This CDR3 is 15 amino acids long. From germline, CDR1 is SGHNT and CDR2 YYREEE (reference sequence). The trim removed 4 bases at V and 2 bases at J, leaving 9 bases unmatched. The CDR3: CASSRVAGRTYEQYF. CDR3 coding DNA: TGTGCCAGCAGCAGGGTAGCGGGCAGGACCTACGAGCAGTACTTC.

This chain joins TRBV7-2 and TRBJ1-6; tentative D call: TRBD1 (5 bases). CDR3 length: 16 residues. Germline V gene sequence: CDR1 SGHTA, CDR2 FQGNSA. Trimming cost V 5 bases and J 4 bases, with 15 bases left between them. The CDR3, as DNA: TGTGCCAGCAGCCCCACTGGGGCAAAGTATAATTCACCCCTCCACTTT. As protein: CASSPTGAKYNSPLHF.

This chain links TRBV2 with TRBJ2-3, with TRBD2 as a possible D gene (5 bases). Germline V gene data show CDR1 as SNHLY and CDR2 as FYNNEI. V was cut by 7 bases and J by 3 bases, with 11 bases left in between. The CDR3 spans 13 residues. The CDR3 DNA reads TGTGCCAGCACCCGGGGTTATACAGATACGCAGTATTTT. Its translation: CASTRGYTDTQYF.

In its sample, this clone was seen once. The rearrangement uses TRBV15 and TRBJ2-1; D is possibly TRBD1 (6 bases). The CDR3 extends over 14 amino acids. Deletions cut 5 bases from V and 10 bases from J, with 18 bases between. Germline loops: CDR1 LNHNV, CDR2 YYDKDF (reference sequence). CDR3 nucleotides: TGTGCCACCAGCTCTTTACAGGGATTTAGGGAGCAGTTCTTC. It specifies CATSSLQGFREQFF.

This clone has a single count. The chain carries TRBV6-1 and TRBJ2-7, with D uncertain. This CDR3 spans 12 amino acids. V gave up 3 bases and J gave up 1 base, with 4 bases separating them. Per the germline V gene, CDR1 is MNHNS and CDR2 is SASEGT. The CDR3: CASSDPSYEQYF. The DNA for the CDR3 is TGTGCCAGCAGTGACCCGTCCTACGAGCAGTACTTC.

V gene TRBV3-1 (or the pseudogene TRBV3-2) combines with J gene TRBJ2-6, with unresolved D. The CDR3 runs to 15 residues. V dropped 4 bases and J dropped 0 bases, with 7 bases sitting between them. Germline CDR1 and CDR2: LGHDT and YNNKEL (reference sequence). In DNA, the CDR3 is TGTGCCAGCAGCCTCCGTAGCTCTGGGGCCAACGTCCTGACTTTC. Translated: CASSLRSSGANVLTF.